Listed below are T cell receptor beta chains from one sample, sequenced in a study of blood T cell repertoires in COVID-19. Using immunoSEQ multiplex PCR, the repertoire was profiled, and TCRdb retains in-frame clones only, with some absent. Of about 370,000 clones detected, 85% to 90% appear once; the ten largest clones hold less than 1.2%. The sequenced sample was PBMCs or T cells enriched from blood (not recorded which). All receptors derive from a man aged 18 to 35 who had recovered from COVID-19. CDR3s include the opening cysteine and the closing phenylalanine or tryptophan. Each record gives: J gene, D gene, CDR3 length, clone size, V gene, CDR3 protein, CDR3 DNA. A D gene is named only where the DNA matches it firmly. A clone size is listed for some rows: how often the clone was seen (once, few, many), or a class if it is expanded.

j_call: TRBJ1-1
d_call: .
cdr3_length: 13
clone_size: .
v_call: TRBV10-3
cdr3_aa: CAISPDIDTEAFF
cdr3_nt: TGTGCCATCAGCCCAGACATAGACACTGAAGCTTTCTTT

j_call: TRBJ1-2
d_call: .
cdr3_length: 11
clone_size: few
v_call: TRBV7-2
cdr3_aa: CASNTVLGYTF
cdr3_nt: TGTGCCAGCAACACAGTTTTAGGCTACACCTTC

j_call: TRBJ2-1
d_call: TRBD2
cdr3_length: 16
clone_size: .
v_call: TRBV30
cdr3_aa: CAWKSGTSGSYNEQFF
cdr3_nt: TGTGCCTGGAAATCCGGGACTAGCGGCTCCTACAATGAGCAGTTCTTC

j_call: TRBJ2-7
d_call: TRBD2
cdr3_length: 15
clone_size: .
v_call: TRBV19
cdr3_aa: CASSGGGSGNYEQYF
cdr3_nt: TGTGCCAGTAGCGGGGGAGGTAGCGGGAACTACGAGCAGTACTTC

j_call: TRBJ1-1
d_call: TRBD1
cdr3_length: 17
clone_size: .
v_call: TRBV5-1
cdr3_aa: CASSLGWAGGLNTEAFF
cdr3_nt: TGCGCCAGCAGCTTGGGATGGGCAGGGGGGTTGAACACTGAAGCTTTCTTT

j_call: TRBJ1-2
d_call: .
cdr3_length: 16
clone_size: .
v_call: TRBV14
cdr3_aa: CASSTSWGRSNYGYTF
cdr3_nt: TGTGCCAGCAGCACGTCATGGGGCCGTTCCAACTATGGCTACACCTTC

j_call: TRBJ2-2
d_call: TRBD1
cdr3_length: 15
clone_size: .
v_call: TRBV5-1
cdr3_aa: CASSVTGGNTGELFF
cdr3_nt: TGCGCCAGCAGCGTGACAGGGGGCAACACCGGGGAGCTGTTTTTT

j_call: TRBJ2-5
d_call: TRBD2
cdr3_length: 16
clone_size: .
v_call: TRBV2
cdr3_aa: CASRTSGGAFRETQYF
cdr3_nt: TGTGCCAGCAGGACTAGCGGGGGGGCCTTTAGGGAGACCCAGTACTTC

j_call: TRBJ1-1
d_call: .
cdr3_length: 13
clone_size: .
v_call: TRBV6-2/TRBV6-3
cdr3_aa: CASSYSELRAAFF
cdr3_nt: TGTGCCAGCAGTTACTCAGAACTGCGGGCCGCTTTCTTT

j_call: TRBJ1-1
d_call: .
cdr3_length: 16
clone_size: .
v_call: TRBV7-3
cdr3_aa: CASSLNGGELNTEAFF
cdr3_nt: TGTGCCAGCAGCTTAAACGGAGGGGAGTTGAACACTGAAGCTTTCTTT

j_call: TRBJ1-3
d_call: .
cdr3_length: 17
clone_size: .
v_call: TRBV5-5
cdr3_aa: CASSLERHRAGGNTIYF
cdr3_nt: TGTGCCAGCAGCTTGGAACGGCACAGGGCGGGCGGAAACACCATATATTTT

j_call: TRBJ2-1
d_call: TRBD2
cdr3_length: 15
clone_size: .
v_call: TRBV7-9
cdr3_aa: CASSRTSGRYNEQFF
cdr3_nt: TGTGCCAGCAGCAGGACTAGCGGACGCTACAATGAGCAGTTCTTC

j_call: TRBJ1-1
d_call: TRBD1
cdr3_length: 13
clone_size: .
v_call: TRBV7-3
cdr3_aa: CASSLDRDTEAFF
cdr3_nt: TGTGCCAGCAGCTTAGACAGGGACACTGAAGCTTTCTTT

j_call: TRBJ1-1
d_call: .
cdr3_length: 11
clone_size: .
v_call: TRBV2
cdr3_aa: CANRADSEAFF
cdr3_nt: TGTGCCAACCGCGCAGACAGTGAAGCTTTCTTT

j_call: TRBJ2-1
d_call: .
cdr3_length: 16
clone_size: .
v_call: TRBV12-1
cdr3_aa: CASSQDLAGIGNEQFF
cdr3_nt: TGTGCCAGCAGCCAAGATCTAGCGGGAATAGGAAATGAGCAGTTCTTC

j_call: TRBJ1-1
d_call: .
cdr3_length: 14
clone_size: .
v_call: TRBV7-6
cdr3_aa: CASSQSFRLTEAFF
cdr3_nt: TGTGCCAGCAGCCAGTCATTCCGCCTCACTGAAGCTTTCTTT

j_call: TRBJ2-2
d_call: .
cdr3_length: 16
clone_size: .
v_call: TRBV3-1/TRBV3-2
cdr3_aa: CASSQGTPANTGELFF
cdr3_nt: TGTGCCAGCAGCCAAGGGACACCCGCGAACACCGGGGAGCTGTTTTTT

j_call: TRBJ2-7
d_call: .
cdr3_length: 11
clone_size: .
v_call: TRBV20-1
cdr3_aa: CSASARYEQYF
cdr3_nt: TGCAGTGCTAGTGCCCGTTACGAGCAGTACTTC

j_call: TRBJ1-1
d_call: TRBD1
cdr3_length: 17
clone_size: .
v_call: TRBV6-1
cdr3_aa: CASSETGGGGLNTEAFF
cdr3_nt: TGTGCCAGCAGCGAAACTGGTGGAGGGGGCCTGAACACTGAAGCTTTCTTT

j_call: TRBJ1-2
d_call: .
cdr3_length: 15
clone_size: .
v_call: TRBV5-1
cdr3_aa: CASSLEGGRGYGYTF
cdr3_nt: TGCGCCAGCAGCTTGGAAGGGGGAAGAGGCTATGGCTACACCTTC

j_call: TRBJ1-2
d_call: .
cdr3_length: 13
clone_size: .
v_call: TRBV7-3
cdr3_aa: CASSPDKNYGYTF
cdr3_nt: TGTGCCAGCAGCCCAGACAAGAATTATGGCTACACCTTC

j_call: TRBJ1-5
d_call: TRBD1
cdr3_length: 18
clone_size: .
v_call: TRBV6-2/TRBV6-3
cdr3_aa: CASSYPRGTGAVVQPQHF
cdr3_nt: TGTGCCAGCAGTTACCCCAGAGGGACAGGGGCGGTTGTTCAGCCCCAGCATTTT

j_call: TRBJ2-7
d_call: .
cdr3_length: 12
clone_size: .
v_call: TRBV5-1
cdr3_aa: CASSQTGYEQYF
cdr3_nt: TGCGCCAGCAGCCAAACAGGGTACGAGCAGTACTTC

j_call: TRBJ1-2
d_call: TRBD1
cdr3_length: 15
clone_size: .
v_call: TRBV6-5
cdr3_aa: CASSPQDRGIYGYTF
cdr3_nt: TGTGCCAGCAGTCCCCAGGACAGGGGAATATATGGCTACACCTTC

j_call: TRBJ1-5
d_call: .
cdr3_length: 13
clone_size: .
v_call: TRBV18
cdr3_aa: CASSPREGQPQHF
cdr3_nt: TGTGCCAGCTCACCCCGGGAGGGACAGCCCCAGCATTTT

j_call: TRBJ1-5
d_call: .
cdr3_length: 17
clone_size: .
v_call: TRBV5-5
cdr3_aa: CASSLNMGYYSNQPQHF
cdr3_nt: TGTGCCAGCAGCTTGAATATGGGCTATTATAGCAATCAGCCCCAGCATTTT

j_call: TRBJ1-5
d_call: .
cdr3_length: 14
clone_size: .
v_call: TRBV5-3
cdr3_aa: CARSLVGGRQPQHF
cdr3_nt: TGTGCCAGAAGCTTGGTCGGGGGGCGGCAGCCCCAGCATTTT

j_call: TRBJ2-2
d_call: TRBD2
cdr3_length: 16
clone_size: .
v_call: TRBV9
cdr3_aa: CASSGTSGVNTGELFF
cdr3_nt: TGTGCCAGCAGCGGGACTAGCGGGGTAAACACCGGGGAGCTGTTTTTT

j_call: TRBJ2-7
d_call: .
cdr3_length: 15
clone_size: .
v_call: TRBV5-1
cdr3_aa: CASSFQGSHSYEQYF
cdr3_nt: TGCGCCAGCAGCTTTCAGGGGTCCCACTCCTACGAGCAGTACTTC

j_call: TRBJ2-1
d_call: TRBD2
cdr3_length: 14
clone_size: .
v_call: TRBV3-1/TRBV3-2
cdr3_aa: CASSQGTTKREQFF
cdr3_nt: TGTGCCAGCAGCCAGGGGACTACTAAACGGGAGCAGTTCTTC

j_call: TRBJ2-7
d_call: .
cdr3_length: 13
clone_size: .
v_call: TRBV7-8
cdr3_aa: CASSPTRSDEQYF
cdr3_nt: TGTGCCAGCAGCCCGACTAGATCAGACGAGCAGTACTTC

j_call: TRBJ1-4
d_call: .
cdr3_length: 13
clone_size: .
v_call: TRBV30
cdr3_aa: CAWSRQRNEKLFF
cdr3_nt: TGTGCCTGGAGTAGACAGCGTAATGAAAAACTGTTTTTT

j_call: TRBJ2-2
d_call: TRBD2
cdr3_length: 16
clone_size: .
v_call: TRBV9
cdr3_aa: CASSGIAGDYTGELFF
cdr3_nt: TGTGCCAGCAGCGGTATAGCGGGAGATTACACCGGGGAGCTGTTTTTT

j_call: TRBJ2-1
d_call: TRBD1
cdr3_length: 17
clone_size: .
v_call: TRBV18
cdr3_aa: CASSPLSRGLSYNEQFF
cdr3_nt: TGTGCCAGCTCACCACTGTCTAGGGGGCTTTCCTACAATGAGCAGTTCTTC

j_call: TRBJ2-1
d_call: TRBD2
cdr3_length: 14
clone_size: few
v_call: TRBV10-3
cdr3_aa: CAISASGGYNEQFF
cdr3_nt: TGTGCCATCAGTGCTAGCGGGGGCTACAATGAGCAGTTCTTC

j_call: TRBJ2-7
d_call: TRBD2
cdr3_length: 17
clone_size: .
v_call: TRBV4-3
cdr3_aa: CASSQDPPSGSIYEQYF
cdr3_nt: TGCGCCAGCAGCCAAGATCCCCCTAGCGGGAGTATCTACGAGCAGTACTTC

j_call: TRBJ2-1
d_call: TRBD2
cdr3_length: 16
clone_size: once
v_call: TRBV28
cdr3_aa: CASSLQPSGTYNEQFF
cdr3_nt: TGTGCCAGCAGTTTACAGCCTAGCGGGACTTACAATGAGCAGTTCTTC

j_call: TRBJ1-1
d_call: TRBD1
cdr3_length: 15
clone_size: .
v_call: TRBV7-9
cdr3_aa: CASSLVRTGGAEAFF
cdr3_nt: TGTGCCAGCAGCTTAGTACGGACAGGAGGGGCTGAAGCTTTCTTT

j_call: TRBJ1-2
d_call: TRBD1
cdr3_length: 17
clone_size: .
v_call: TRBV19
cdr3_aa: CASTTRLLSGGAEGYTF
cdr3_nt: TGTGCCAGTACCACACGGCTCCTTTCAGGGGGCGCGGAGGGCTACACCTTC

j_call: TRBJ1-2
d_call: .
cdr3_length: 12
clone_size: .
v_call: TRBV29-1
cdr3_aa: CSVEGRGNGYTF
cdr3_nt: TGCAGCGTTGAGGGCAGGGGTAATGGCTACACCTTC

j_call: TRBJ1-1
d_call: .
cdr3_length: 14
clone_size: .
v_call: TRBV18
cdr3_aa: CASSPPNRNSEAFF
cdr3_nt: TGTGCCAGCTCACCACCGAACAGGAACTCTGAAGCTTTCTTT

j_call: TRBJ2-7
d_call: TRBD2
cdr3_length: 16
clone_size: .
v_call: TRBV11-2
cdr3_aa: CASSPRTSGRFYEQYF
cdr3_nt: TGTGCCAGCAGCCCACGGACTAGCGGGAGATTTTACGAGCAGTACTTC

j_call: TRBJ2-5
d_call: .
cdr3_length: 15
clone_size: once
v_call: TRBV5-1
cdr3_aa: CASSPSPGNQETQYF
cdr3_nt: TGCGCCAGCAGCCCGTCACCGGGAAACCAAGAGACCCAGTACTTC

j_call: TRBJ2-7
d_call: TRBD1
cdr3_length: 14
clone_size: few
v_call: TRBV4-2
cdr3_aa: CASSPGQGINEQYF
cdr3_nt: TGTGCCAGCAGCCCGGGACAGGGGATAAACGAGCAGTACTTC

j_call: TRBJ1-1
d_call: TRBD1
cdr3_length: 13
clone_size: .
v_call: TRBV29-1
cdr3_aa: CSAKTGANTEAFF
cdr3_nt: TGCAGCGCTAAAACAGGGGCGAACACTGAAGCTTTCTTT

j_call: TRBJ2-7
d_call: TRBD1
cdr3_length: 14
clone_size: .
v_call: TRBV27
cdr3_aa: CASSIGTGRYEQYF
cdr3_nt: TGTGCCAGCAGTATAGGGACAGGCCGCTACGAGCAGTACTTC

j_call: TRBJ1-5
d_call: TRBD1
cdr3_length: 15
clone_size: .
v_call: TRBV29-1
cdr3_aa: CSVAHPGQGNQPQHF
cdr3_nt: TGCAGCGTAGCTCATCCGGGACAGGGGAATCAGCCCCAGCATTTT

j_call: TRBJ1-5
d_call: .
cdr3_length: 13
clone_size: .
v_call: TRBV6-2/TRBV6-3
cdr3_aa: CASSYFGDQPQHF
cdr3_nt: TGTGCCAGCAGTTACTTCGGGGATCAGCCCCAGCATTTT

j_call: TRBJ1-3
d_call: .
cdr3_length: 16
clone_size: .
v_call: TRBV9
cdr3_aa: CASSVDGEDSGNTIYF
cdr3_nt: TGTGCCAGCAGCGTAGATGGGGAGGACTCTGGAAACACCATATATTTT

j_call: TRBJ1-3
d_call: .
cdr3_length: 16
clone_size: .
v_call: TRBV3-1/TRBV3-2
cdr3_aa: CASSQVPGVVGNTIYF
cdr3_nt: TGTGCCAGCAGCCAAGTCCCGGGGGTGGTTGGAAACACCATATATTTT

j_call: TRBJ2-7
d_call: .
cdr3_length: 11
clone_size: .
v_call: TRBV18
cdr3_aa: CASSESYEQYF
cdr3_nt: TGTGCCAGCTCGGAGTCCTACGAGCAGTACTTC

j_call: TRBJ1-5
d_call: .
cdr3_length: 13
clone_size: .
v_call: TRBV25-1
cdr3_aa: CASRAAYGQPQHF
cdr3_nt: TGTGCCAGCAGGGCGGCCTATGGACAGCCCCAGCATTTT

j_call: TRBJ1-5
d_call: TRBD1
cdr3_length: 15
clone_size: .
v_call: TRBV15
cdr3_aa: CATSRVGGSWQPQHF
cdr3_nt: TGTGCCACCAGCAGAGTAGGGGGCAGTTGGCAGCCCCAGCATTTT

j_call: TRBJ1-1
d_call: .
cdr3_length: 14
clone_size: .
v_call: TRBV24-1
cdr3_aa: CATSATWEGSEAFF
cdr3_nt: TGTGCCACCAGTGCTACCTGGGAGGGATCTGAAGCTTTCTTT

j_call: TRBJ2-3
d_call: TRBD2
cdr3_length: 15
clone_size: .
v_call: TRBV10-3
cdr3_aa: CAIRTTSGNTDTQYF
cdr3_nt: TGTGCCATCAGAACGACTAGCGGAAACACAGATACGCAGTATTTT

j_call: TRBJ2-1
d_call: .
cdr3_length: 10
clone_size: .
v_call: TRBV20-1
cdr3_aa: CSAKEREQFF
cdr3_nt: TGCAGTGCGAAGGAGCGTGAGCAGTTCTTC

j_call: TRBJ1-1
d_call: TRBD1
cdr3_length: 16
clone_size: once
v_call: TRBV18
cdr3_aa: CASSPPFGRGRTEAFF
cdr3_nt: TGTGCCAGCTCACCACCCTTCGGCAGGGGGCGGACTGAAGCTTTCTTT